This TCR beta chain was identified in a study of OX40 agonist ivuxolimab in advanced cancers. Study in general: Treatment of patients was with ivuxolimab, an agonistic anti-OX40 (CD134) antibody. Administration of intravenous ivuxolimab to patients occurred every 2 weeks at 0.01 to 10 mg/kg. Three patients showed partial responses: one hepatocellular carcinoma and two cutaneous melanoma cases. Study-level points and caveats: Nonresponders included some who also had low normalized T-cell clonal expansion.

Some clones are missing from TCRdb's copy, which holds only in-frame ones; the method was immunoSEQ multiplex PCR. The sample records over 150,000 clones, around 94% being singletons. The CDR3 consists of 13 residues. Trimming cost V 7 bases and J 4 bases, with 11 bases left between them. The germline gives CDR1 MNHEY, CDR2 SMNVEV (reference sequence). On this clone: The antigen remains undetermined.

Sequencing was performed on CD4+ or CD8+ T cells sorted from blood, taken in a trial of the OX40 agonist ivuxolimab. The sequence was obtained from an adult with an advanced solid tumor such as melanoma, head and neck, liver or kidney cancer. The genes are TRBV27 and TRBJ2-1; tentatively, D is TRBD1 (5 bases). CDR3 sequence (DNA): TGTGCCAGCACAAAGGGGCGGTACAATGAGCAGTTCTTC. Protein sequence: CASTKGRYNEQFF.